Each of the 3 T cell receptor beta chains below was sequenced from the same sample in a study of identical twins. TCRdb redid the calling of the 5' RACE reads with MiXCR, one entry per CDR3 protein. The sample has roughly 1.6 million distinct CDR3 sequences, roughly 35% seen once. Sequencing was performed on cord blood. The receptors were sampled from a newborn girl in good health.

This clonotype was detected many times. The chain has TRBV12-3 or TRBV12-4 and TRBJ2-7; unclear D gene. Trimming removed 4 bases at V and 4 bases at J, with 17 bases between. The CDR3 runs 15 residues. CDR3 nucleotide sequence: TGTGCCAGCAGTTCCCACCGACGGAGAAATTACGAGCAGTACTTC. It codes for CASSSHRRRNYEQYF.

V usage is TRBV20-1 and J usage is TRBJ2-3; TRBD2 aligns across 10 bases. In germline, CDR1 is DFQATT, CDR2 SNEGSKA (reference sequence). The CDR3 totals 17 residues. Trimming took 0 bases from V and 1 from J; bases not matched to a gene: 7. The DNA for the CDR3 is TGCAGTGCTAGAGAAGGGCTAGCGGGGGAGCGCACAGATACGCAGTATTTT. Its translation: CSAREGLAGERTDTQYF.

This rearrangement joins TRBV27 to TRBJ2-7; no definite D call. This CDR3 has 14 amino acids. Trimming removed 0 bases from V and 3 bases from J, with 9 bases in between. The germline CDR1 and CDR2 sequences are MNHEY and SMNVEV (reference sequence). Here the CDR3 reads CASSLSPEIYEQYF. The CDR3 DNA reads TGTGCCAGCAGTTTATCCCCCGAGATCTACGAGCAGTACTTC.